This TCR beta chain was recovered during a study of blood T cell repertoires in COVID-19 (dated by TCRdb to the early 2020s). Looking at the study overall: The collaborator samples originated in the United States, Italy and Spain and spanned the acute and convalescent phases of COVID-19. The repertoires were made available in a free public database intended to serve as a resource for research on the immune response to SARS-CoV-2. Subjects who had been exposed to COVID-19, were actively infected with it, or had recovered from it provided the deeply sampled blood TCRbeta repertoires that made up the dataset. The samples were drawn from two sources: the first 160 participants of the ongoing ImmuneRACE study, and fewer than 1,500 subjects contributed by 6 global collaborators. Nearly every sample came with metadata listing a de-identified subject ID, COVID-19 status, age in years and sex. HLA class I and class II types, where available, came from metadata supplied by the sample provider rather than from assay-based typing. The prospective study material was composed of cDNA or gDNA derived from T cells, B-cell-depleted T cells, or PBMCs. Broad study findings and their caveats: Clinical and demographic metadata were provided uncurated, with the amount varying by source and participant.

Collaborating institutions collected whole blood in K2EDTA tubes following their own protocols. For TCRbeta analysis, collaborators shipped samples as frozen whole blood, isolated PBMCs, or DNA extracted from either of those sample types. TCRbeta CDR3 regions were amplified from genomic DNA by means of the immunoSEQ Assay, a bias-controlled multiplex PCR. From the authors' description of their analysis: Within the assay, amplification of reference gene primers was used to estimate how many nucleated cells each sample contained. To quantify the absolute abundance of each unique TCRbeta CDR3 rearrangement, sequence reads were collapsed and filtered. For each sample, productive Simpson clonality was calculated by taking the square root of Simpson's diversity index across productive rearrangements. TCRdb provides this immuneACCESS table in a form limited to in-frame rearrangements. Some clones are lacking; in checked studies, under half of them reflect an unresolved V gene, and why the rest are absent is not known. V and J calls and clone size are given by that table; D and trimming were obtained from the DNA. The sample profile shows about 69,000 clones; 65% to 90% of them were found once. The ten top clones hold 2.5% to 3% of the sample.

Details on this clone: The clone's antigen remains unknown. One base away there is no much larger clone; base qualities are not given.

Relative to germline, V is 0 bases shorter and J is 2 bases shorter, with 17 bases between their ends. The CDR3 starts with the cysteine, ends with the phenylalanine, and has 18 residues. Of the read, only the CDR3 DNA is kept; its 54 bases are in frame from base 1. Via the germline V gene, CDR1 is MGHRA and CDR2 YSYEKL. The source material was peripheral blood. The receptor chain draws on TRBV4-1 and TRBJ1-5, and possibly TRBD1, on 6 matching bases. The receptor comes from an elderly man with acute or convalescent COVID-19. CDR3 sequence: CASSQDLPGGAGNQPQHF. The nucleotide sequence reads TGCGCCAGCAGCCAAGATCTCCCTGGGGGCGCTGGCAATCAGCCCCAGCATTTT.